This T cell receptor (beta chain) originates from a study of response to subunit inactivated influenza vaccine. Study-wide points: Authors proposed each seasonal influenza vaccination draws in few new T cells.

In the case of this clonotype: Its specificity is unknown.

Germline loops: CDR1 DFQATT, CDR2 SNEGSKA (reference sequence). The CDR3 totals 14 residues. The V and J ends lost 6 bases and 2 bases respectively, with 15 bases between them. One entry per CDR3 protein, called by TCRdb with MiXCR from the RT-PCR reads. The table lists 500,000 to 600,000 distinct CDR3 sequences, around 15% of them singletons. The chain links TRBV20-1 to TRBJ2-3; D is uncertain. Source: PBMCs from blood, taken roughly 13 days after vaccination. This sequence was found in a man aged 50-60 years who received an inactivated influenza vaccine. The CDR3 nucleotides are TGCAGTGCGATATACTGGACCCTCACAGATACGCAGTATTTT. Translation gives CSAIYWTLTDTQYF.